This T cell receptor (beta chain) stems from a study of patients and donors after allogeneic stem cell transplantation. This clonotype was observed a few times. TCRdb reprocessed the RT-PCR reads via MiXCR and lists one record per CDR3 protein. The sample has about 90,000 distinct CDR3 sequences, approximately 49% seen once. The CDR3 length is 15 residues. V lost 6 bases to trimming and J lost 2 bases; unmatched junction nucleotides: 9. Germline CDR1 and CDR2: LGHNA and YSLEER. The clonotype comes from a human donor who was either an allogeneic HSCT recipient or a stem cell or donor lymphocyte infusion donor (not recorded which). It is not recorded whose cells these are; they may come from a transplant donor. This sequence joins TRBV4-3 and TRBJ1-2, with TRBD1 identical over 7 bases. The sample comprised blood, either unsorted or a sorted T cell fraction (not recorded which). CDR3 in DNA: TGCGCCAGCAGGGACTTACAGGGGATCAACTATGGCTACACCTTC. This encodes CASRDLQGINYGYTF.